This passage covers 6 T cell receptor beta chains from one sample sequenced in a study of early T cells in non-severe SARS-CoV-2 infection. MiXCR, applied by TCRdb to the 5' RACE reads, yields one record per CDR3 protein. This sample yields approximately 100,000 distinct CDR3 sequences, of which around 16% are seen a single time; around 1.3% belongs to the top ten. The specimen sequenced was whole blood. The receptors were sampled from an adult who was a healthcare worker with PCR-confirmed SARS-CoV-2 infection or an uninfected control (not recorded which).

This clonotype was seen at least ten times. This chain joins TRBV2 and TRBJ2-5; either TRBD1 or TRBD2 may fit D (5 bases each). The V and J ends lost 5 bases and 1 base respectively, with 14 bases between them. This CDR3 has 15 amino acids. Germline V gene lookup returns CDR1 SNHLY and CDR2 FYNNEI. The CDR3 spells CASSSRDAAQETQYF. In DNA, the CDR3 is TGTGCCAGCAGTAGCCGGGACGCCGCCCAAGAGACCCAGTACTTC.

The V call is TRBV11-3, the J call TRBJ1-1; the D gene is possibly TRBD1 (5 bases). The germline gives CDR1 SGHNT, CDR2 YENEEA. The CDR3 covers 13 residues. The ends were cut back, 5 bases at V and 7 bases at J, with 14 bases in the middle. As DNA, the CDR3 is TGTGCCAGCAGCCAGGGAGGGAGGAATGAAGCTTTCTTT. Its translation is CASSQGGRNEAFF.

This clonotype was recorded a few times. V and J are TRBV12-3 or TRBV12-4 and TRBJ2-3; no definite D call. This CDR3 is built from 12 residues. The V end lost 5 bases, the J end lost 5 bases, and 8 bases lay between the germline ends. In nucleotides, the CDR3 is TGTGCCAGCAGTCTAGGGCGAGATACGCAGTATTTT. Residues: CASSLGRDTQYF.

This clonotype was found a few times. This chain links TRBV7-9 with TRBJ1-5; the D is unclear. This CDR3 has 14 amino acids. The V and J ends lost 6 bases and 4 bases respectively, with 13 bases between them. Germline values: CDR1 SEHNR, CDR2 FQNEAQ (reference sequence). The CDR3 nucleotides read TGTGCCAGCAGTTCAATTTGGGTAAATCAGCCCCAGCATTTT. It translates to CASSSIWVNQPQHF. Supplemented by reference TRBV7-9 and TRBJ1-5, the full variable domain reads DTGVSQNPRHKITKRGQNVTFRCDPISEHNRLYWYRQTLGQGPEFLTYFQNEAQLEKSRLLSDRFSAERPKGSFSTLEIQRTEQGDSAMYLCASSSIWVNQPQHFGDGTRLSIL.

This clonotype came up a few times. This chain connects TRBV27 to TRBJ2-1; D is unclear. From germline, CDR1 is MNHEY and CDR2 SMNVEV (reference sequence). V lost 4 bases to trimming and J lost 7 bases, with 14 bases between them. The CDR3 is 14 residues long. The CDR3 region is CASSWGRDGNEQFF. The CDR3 DNA reads as TGTGCCAGCAGTTGGGGTAGGGATGGGAATGAGCAGTTCTTC.

This clonotype was observed many times. This chain connects TRBV11-2 to TRBJ1-1; D not certain. Germline V lookup: CDR1 SGHAT, CDR2 FQNNGV. The CDR3 consists of 14 residues. Between the trimmed V and J ends, which lost 2 bases and 4 bases, there was a span of 11 bases. For the CDR3, the DNA is TGTGCCAGCAGCTTATTTTCAACGGGCACTGAAGCTTTCTTT. It yields the protein CASSLFSTGTEAFF.